Listed here are 11 T cell receptor beta chains from one sample, sequenced in a study of OX40 agonist ivuxolimab in advanced cancers. Libraries were prepared by immunoSEQ multiplex PCR; TCRdb keeps only in-frame clonotypes and omits some of them. The table lists some 77,000 clones, around 83% of them singletons. The sample here was CD4+ or CD8+ T cells sorted from blood, taken in a trial of the OX40 agonist ivuxolimab. These receptors were obtained from an adult with an advanced solid tumor such as melanoma, head and neck, liver or kidney cancer.

This clone was detected only a few times. The genes are TRBV18 and TRBJ2-7, with 7 positions matching TRBD1. Germline V CDR1 and CDR2: KGHSH, LQKENI. V shed 6 bases and J 4 bases; nucleotides not matched to a gene: 6. This CDR3 has 13 residues. CDR3 loop: CASSARQGYEQYF. CDR3 coding DNA: TGTGCCAGCTCGGCCAGACAGGGTTACGAGCAGTACTTC.

The chain links TRBV28 to TRBJ1-5; 10 bases agree with TRBD1. With V trimmed by 5 bases and J by 7 bases, 11 bases remained unmatched. CDR3 length: 16 residues. Germline assignment: CDR1 MDHEN and CDR2 SYDVKM. The CDR3 reads CASSPQTGGAGQPQHF. The CDR3 region has the DNA TGTGCCAGCAGTCCGCAGACAGGGGGCGCAGGGCAGCCCCAGCATTTT.

The chain couples TRBV5-6 to TRBJ2-2, with unresolved D. The CDR3 is 14 amino acids. Germline values: CDR1 SGHDT, CDR2 YYEEEE. V was trimmed by 2 bases and J by 7 bases, leaving 12 bases between them. CDR3 in DNA: TGTGCCAGCAGCTTCCCCGGGTCGATCGGGGAGCTGTTTTTT. Its protein is CASSFPGSIGELFF.

The chain uses TRBV11-3 and TRBJ2-7, with TRBD2 identical over 11 bases. CDR1 SGHNT and CDR2 YENEEA come from the germline V gene. Trimming at V came to 2 bases and at J to 6 bases, leaving 3 bases not matched to a gene. The CDR3 is made up of 14 amino acids. This CDR3 is CASSLQLAGVEQYF. In DNA form, the CDR3 reads TGTGCCAGCAGCTTACAACTAGCGGGAGTCGAGCAGTACTTC.

The chain uses TRBV5-4 and TRBJ2-5; the match to TRBD2 covers 11 bases. TRBJ2-7 matches the DNA end more closely, so the J call is doubtful. The germline V gene has CDR1 SGHNT and CDR2 YYREEE (reference sequence). The CDR3 is 15 residues long. In DNA, the CDR3 is TGTGCCAGCAGTCCTCTAGCGGGAGGCCCCTACGAGCAGTACTTC. Its translation: CASSPLAGGPYEQYF.

The chain carries TRBV11-3 and TRBJ1-1, with D maybe TRBD1 (5 bases). Germline V gene data show CDR1 as SGHNT and CDR2 as YENEEA. The ends were cut back, 1 base at V and 4 bases at J, with 13 bases in the middle. This CDR3 has 15 amino acids. CDR3 coding DNA: TGTGCCAGCAGCTTAGTCAAGGGGTTGACCACTGAAGCTTTCTTT. This encodes CASSLVKGLTTEAFF.

This chain joins TRBV4-1 and TRBJ2-1; TRBD2 agrees at 14 bases. CDR1 and CDR2 from the germline V gene are MGHRA and YSYEKL. The CDR3 length is 18 residues. Losses at the gene ends were 4 bases for V and 2 bases for J; bases not matched to a gene: 7. The CDR3 region has the DNA TGCGCCAGCAGCCGAGGACTAGCGGGGGGAATCGCCTACAATGAGCAGTTCTTC. Translation gives CASSRGLAGGIAYNEQFF.

The table lists this clone with a few counts. The chain carries TRBV5-1 and TRBJ2-2, with D uncertain. CDR3 length equals 16 residues. V gave up 0 bases and J gave up 2 bases, with 11 bases separating them. Germline-derived CDR1 and CDR2 are SGHRS and YFSETQ. CDR3 DNA: TGCGCCAGCAGCTTGGGGGCAGGTTTTAACACCGGGGAGCTGTTTTTT. Its translation: CASSLGAGFNTGELFF.

The rearrangement uses TRBV27 and TRBJ2-7; a weak D match, TRBD1 (5 bases). Trimming pared 6 bases from V and 2 bases from J, leaving 14 bases between. The CDR3 sequence is 14 residues long. Germline V lookup: CDR1 MNHEY, CDR2 SMNVEV (reference sequence). In DNA form, the CDR3 reads TGTGCCAGCAGGCAAGGGGTTCCTCCCTACGAGCAGTACTTC. Its translation is CASRQGVPPYEQYF.

This sequence joins TRBV19 and TRBJ1-5, with D hard to call. Deletions cut 7 bases from V and 6 bases from J, with 19 bases between. The germline V gene has CDR1 LNHDA and CDR2 SQIVND (reference sequence). The CDR3 is 15 residues long. The CDR3 nucleotides are TGTGCCAGTAATACACTACAGACTATCAGTCAGCCCCAGCATTTT. It specifies CASNTLQTISQPQHF.

The gene calls are TRBV6-1 and TRBJ2-5, with 10 bases matching TRBD2. Germline CDR1 MNHNS, CDR2 SASEGT. V lost 5 bases to trimming and J lost 5 bases; unmatched junction nucleotides: 11. The CDR3 extends over 16 amino acids. CDR3: CASSKGAGGPDETQYF. CDR3 DNA sequence: TGTGCCAGCAGTAAAGGAGCGGGGGGGCCGGATGAGACCCAGTACTTC.